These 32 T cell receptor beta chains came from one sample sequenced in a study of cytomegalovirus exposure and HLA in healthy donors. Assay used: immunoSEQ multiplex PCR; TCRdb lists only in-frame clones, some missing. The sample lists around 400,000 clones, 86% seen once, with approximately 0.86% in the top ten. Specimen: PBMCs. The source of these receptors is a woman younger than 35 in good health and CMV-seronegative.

CDR3 sequence: CASSLFGGGLIKWFF. The CDR3 nucleotides are TGTGCCAGCAGCTTGTTTGGGGGAGGGCTGATCAAGTGGTTCTTC. V gene TRBV5-6 combines with J gene TRBJ2-1, with 7 bases aligning to TRBD2. The V gene end was trimmed by 1 base and the J gene end by 15 bases; junction bases not matched to a gene: 16. Germline loops: CDR1 SGHDT, CDR2 YYEEEE. This CDR3 spans 15 amino acids.

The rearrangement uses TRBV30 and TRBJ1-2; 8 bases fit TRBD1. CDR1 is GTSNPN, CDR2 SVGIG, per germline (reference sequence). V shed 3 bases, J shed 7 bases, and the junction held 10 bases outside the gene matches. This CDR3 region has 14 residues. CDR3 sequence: CAWSGQGLLGGYTF. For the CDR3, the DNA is TGTGCCTGGAGCGGACAGGGATTATTGGGTGGCTACACCTTC.

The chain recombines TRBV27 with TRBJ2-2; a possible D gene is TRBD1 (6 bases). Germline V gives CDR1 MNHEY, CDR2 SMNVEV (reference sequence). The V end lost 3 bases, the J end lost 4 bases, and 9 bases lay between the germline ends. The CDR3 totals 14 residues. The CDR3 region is CASSFSGVTGELFF. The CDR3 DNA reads TGTGCCAGCAGTTTCTCAGGGGTCACCGGGGAGCTGTTTTTT.

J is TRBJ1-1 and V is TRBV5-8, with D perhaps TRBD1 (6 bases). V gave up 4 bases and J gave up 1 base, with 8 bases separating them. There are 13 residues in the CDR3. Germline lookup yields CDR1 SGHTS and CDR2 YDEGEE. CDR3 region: CASSQGRNTEAFF. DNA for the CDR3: TGTGCCAGCAGCCAGGGGCGGAACACTGAAGCTTTCTTT.

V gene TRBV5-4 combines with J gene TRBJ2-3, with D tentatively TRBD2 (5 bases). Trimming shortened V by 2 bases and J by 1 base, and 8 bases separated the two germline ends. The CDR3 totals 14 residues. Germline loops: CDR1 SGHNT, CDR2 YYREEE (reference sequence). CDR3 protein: CASSFHGGTDTQYF. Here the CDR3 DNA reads TGTGCCAGCAGCTTTCACGGGGGCACAGATACGCAGTATTTT.

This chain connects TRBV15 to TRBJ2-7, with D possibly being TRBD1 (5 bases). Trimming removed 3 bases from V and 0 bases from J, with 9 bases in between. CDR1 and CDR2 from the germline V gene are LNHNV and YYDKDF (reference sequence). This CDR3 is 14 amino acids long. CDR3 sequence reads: CATSSAGNSYEQYF. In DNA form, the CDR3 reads TGTGCCACCAGCAGTGCAGGGAACTCCTACGAGCAGTACTTC.

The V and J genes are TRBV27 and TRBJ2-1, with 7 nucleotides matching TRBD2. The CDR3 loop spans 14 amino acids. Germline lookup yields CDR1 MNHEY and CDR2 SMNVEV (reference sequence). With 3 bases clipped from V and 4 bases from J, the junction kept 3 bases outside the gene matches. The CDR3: CASSLASGYNEQFF. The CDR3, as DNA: TGTGCCAGCAGTTTGGCTAGCGGTTACAATGAGCAGTTCTTC.

The CDR3 DNA follows: TGTGCCAGCAGCGTAGCTACAGGGAAAGTGGGCACTGAAGCTTTCTTT. It codes for CASSVATGKVGTEAFF. The rearrangement links TRBV9 to TRBJ1-1, with D possibly TRBD1 on 6 matching bases. V was trimmed by 0 bases and J by 4 bases, leaving 16 bases between them. The V gene's germline CDR1 is SGDLS and CDR2 YYNGEE. This CDR3 spans 16 amino acids. Full variable domain (remainder filled in from reference TRBV9 and TRBJ1-1): DSGVTQTPKHLITATGQRVTLRCSPRSGDLSVYWYQQSLDQGLQFLIQYYNGEERAKGNILERFSAQQFPDLHSELNLSSLELGDSALYFCASSVATGKVGTEAFFGQGTRLTVV.

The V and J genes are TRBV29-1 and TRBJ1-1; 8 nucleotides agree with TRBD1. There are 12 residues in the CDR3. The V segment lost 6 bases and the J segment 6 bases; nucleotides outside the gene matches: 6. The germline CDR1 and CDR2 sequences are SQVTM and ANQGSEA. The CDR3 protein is CSVTGDSPEAFF. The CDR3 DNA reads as TGCAGCGTGACAGGGGATTCTCCTGAAGCTTTCTTT.

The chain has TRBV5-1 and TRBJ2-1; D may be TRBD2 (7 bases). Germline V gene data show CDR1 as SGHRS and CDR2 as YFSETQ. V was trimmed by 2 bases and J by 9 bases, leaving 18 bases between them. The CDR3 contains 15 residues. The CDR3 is CASSFRGGEEPEQFF. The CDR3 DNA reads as TGCGCCAGCAGCTTTAGGGGGGGCGAAGAACCTGAGCAGTTCTTC.

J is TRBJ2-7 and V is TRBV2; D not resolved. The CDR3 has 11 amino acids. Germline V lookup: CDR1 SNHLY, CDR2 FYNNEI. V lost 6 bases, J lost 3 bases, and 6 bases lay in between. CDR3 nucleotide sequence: TGTGCCAGCAGAGACATCTACGAGCAGTACTTC. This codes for CASRDIYEQYF.

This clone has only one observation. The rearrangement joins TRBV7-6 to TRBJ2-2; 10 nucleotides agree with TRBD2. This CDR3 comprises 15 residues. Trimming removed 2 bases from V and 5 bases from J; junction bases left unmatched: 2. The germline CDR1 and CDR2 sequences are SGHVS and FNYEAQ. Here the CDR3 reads CASSLPAGGTGELFF. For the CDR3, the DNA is TGTGCCAGCAGCTTACCAGCGGGGGGGACCGGGGAGCTGTTTTTT.

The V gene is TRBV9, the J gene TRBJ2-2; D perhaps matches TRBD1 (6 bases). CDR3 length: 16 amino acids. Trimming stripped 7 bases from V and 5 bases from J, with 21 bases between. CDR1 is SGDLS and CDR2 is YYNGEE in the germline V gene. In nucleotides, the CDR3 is TGTGCCAGCCACGGAAGGGGACAAGTATCTACCGGGGAGCTGTTTTTT. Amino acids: CASHGRGQVSTGELFF.

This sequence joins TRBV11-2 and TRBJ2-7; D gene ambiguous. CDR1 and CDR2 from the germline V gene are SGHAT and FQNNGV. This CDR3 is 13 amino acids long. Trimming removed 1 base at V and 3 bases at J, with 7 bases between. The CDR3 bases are TGTGCCAGCAGCTTAGGTGGGCGCTACGAGCAGTACTTC. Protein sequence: CASSLGGRYEQYF.

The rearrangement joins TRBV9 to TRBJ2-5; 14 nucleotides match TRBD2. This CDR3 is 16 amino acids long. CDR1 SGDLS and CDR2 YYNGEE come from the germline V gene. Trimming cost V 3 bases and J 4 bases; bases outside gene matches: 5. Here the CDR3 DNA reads TGTGCCAGCAGCGGAGGGACTAGCGGGAGTGGAGAGACCCAGTACTTC. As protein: CASSGGTSGSGETQYF.

The CDR3 DNA sequence: TGTGCCAGCAGCTTAACAGGGGCAGGGAACAATCAGCCCCAGCATTTT. Translated, it gives CASSLTGAGNNQPQHF. The chain joins TRBV7-8 to TRBJ1-5; TRBD1 aligns across 7 bases. CDR1 and CDR2 (germline): SGHVS, FQNEAQ. Germline trimming cut 2 bases from V and 3 bases from J; bases unmatched to any gene: 7. CDR3 length equals 16 residues.

CDR3 DNA: TGTGCCAGCAGCTTACTCCAGGGGATGAACACTGAAGCTTTCTTT. Amino acids: CASSLLQGMNTEAFF. This rearrangement joins TRBV7-9 to TRBJ1-1; possibly TRBD1 for D (6 bases). Trimming shortened V by 2 bases and J by 0 bases, and 10 bases separated the two germline ends. The CDR3 consists of 15 residues. CDR1 and CDR2 (germline): SEHNR, FQNEAQ (reference sequence). The whole variable domain, filled in from reference TRBV7-9 and TRBJ1-1, reads DTGVSQNPRHKITKRGQNVTFRCDPISEHNRLYWYRQTLGQGPEFLTYFQNEAQLEKSRLLSDRFSAERPKGSFSTLEIQRTEQGDSAMYLCASSLLQGMNTEAFFGQGTRLTVV.

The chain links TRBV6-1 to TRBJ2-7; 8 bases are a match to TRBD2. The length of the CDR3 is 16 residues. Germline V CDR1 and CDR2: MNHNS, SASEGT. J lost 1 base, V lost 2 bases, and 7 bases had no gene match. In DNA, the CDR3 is TGTGCCAGCAGTGAAAGCCCAGCGGGAGTTTCCTACGAGCAGTACTTC. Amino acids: CASSESPAGVSYEQYF.

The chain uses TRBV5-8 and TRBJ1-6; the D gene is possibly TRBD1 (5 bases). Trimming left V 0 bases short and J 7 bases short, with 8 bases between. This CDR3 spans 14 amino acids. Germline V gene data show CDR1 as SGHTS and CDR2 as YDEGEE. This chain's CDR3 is CASSLAGGNSPLHF. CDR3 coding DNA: TGTGCCAGCAGCTTGGCCGGGGGGAATTCACCCCTCCACTTT.

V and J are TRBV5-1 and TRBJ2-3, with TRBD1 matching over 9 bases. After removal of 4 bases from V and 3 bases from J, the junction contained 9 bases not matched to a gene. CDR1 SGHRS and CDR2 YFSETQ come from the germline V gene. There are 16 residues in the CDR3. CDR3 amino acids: CASSRAGQGKTDTQYF. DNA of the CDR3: TGCGCCAGCAGCAGGGCTGGACAGGGGAAGACAGATACGCAGTATTTT.

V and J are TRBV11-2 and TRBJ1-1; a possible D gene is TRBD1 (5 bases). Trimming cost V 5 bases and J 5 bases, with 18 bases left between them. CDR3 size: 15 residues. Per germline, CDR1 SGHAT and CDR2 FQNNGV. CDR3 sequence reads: CASSGGRWSPTEAFF. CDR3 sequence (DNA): TGTGCCAGCAGCGGGGGGAGATGGAGCCCGACTGAAGCTTTCTTT.

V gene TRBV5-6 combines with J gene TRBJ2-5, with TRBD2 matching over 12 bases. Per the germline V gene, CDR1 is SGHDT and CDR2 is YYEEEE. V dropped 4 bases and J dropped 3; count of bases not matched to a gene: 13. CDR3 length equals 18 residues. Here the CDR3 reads CASSPRTSGKPREETQYF. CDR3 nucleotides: TGTGCCAGCAGCCCCAGGACTAGCGGGAAGCCCCGAGAAGAGACCCAGTACTTC.

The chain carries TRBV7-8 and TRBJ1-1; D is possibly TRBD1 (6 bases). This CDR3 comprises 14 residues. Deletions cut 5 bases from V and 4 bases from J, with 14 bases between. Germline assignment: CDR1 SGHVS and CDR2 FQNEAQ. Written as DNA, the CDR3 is TGTGCCAGCAGCCTCCGGGGGGCTGGCACTGAAGCTTTCTTT. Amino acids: CASSLRGAGTEAFF.

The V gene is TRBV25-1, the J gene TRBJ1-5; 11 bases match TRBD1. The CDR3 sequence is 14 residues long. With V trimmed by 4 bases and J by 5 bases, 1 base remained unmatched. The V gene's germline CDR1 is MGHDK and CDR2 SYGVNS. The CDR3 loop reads CASSGDRGDQPQHF. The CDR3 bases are TGTGCCAGCAGTGGGGACAGGGGGGATCAGCCCCAGCATTTT. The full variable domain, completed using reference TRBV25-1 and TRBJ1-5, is EADIYQTPRYLVIGTGKKITLECSQTMGHDKMYWYQQDPGMELHLIHYSYGVNSTEKGDLSSESTVSRIRTEHFPLTLESARPSHTSQYLCASSGDRGDQPQHFGDGTRLSIL.

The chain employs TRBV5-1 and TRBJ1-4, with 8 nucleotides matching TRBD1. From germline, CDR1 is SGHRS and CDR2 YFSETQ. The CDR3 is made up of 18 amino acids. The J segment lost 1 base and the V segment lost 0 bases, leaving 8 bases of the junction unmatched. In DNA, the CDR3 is TGCGCCAGCAGCTTGGCCCCGACAGGGGCTAGAACTAATGAAAAACTGTTTTTT. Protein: CASSLAPTGARTNEKLFF.

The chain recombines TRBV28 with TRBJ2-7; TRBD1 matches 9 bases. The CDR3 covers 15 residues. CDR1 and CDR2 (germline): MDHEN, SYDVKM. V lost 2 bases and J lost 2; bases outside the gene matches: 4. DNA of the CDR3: TGTGCCAGCAGTTTAGGAGGGACAGGGCCCTACGAGCAGTACTTC. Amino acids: CASSLGGTGPYEQYF.

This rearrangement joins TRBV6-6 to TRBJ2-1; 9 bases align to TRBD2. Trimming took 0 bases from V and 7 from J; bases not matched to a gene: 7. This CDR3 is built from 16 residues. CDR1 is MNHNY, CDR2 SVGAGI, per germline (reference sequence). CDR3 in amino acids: CASSYSTAGGPNEQFF. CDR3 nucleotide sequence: TGTGCCAGCAGTTACTCGACGGCGGGAGGGCCGAATGAGCAGTTCTTC.

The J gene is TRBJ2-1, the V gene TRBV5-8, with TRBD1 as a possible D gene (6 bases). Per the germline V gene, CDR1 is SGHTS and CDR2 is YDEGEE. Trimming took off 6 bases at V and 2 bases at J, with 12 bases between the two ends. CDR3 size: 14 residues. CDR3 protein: CASTRQGPYNEQFF. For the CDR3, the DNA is TGTGCCAGCACCAGGCAGGGGCCCTACAATGAGCAGTTCTTC.

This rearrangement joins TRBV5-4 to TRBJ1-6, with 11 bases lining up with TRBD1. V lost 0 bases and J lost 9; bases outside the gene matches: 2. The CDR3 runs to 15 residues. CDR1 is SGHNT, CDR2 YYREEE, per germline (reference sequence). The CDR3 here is CASSLGTGGSSPLHF. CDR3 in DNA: TGTGCCAGCAGCTTGGGGACAGGGGGCTCTTCACCCCTCCACTTT.

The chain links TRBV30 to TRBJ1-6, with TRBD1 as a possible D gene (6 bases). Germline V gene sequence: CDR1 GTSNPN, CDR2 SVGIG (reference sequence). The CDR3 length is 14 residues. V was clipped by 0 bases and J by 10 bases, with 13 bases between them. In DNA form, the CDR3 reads TGTGCCTGGAGTGTACTCAGGGGACGATCACCCCTCCACTTT. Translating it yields CAWSVLRGRSPLHF.

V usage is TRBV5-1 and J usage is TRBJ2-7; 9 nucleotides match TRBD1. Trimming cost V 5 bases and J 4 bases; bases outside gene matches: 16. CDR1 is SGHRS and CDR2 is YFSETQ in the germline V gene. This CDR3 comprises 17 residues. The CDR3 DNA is TGCGCCAGCAGGGGACGTATAAGGACAGGGGAGGTTTACGAGCAGTACTTC. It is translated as CASRGRIRTGEVYEQYF. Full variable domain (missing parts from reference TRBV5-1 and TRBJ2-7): KAGVTQTPRYLIKTRGQQVTLSCSPISGHRSVSWYQQTPGQGLQFLFEYFSETQRNKGNFPGRFSGRQFSNSRSEMNVSTLELGDSALYLCASRGRIRTGEVYEQYFGPGTRLTVT.

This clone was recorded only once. The CDR3 region has the DNA TGTGCCATCAGTGAGTCACTTACTAGCACAGATACGCAGTATTTT. This sequence encodes CAISESLTSTDTQYF. The chain uses TRBV10-3 and TRBJ2-3; D ambiguous. V was trimmed by 0 bases and J by 0 bases, leaving 7 bases between them. Germline V gene sequence: CDR1 ENHRY, CDR2 SYGVKD. This CDR3 is 15 amino acids long.